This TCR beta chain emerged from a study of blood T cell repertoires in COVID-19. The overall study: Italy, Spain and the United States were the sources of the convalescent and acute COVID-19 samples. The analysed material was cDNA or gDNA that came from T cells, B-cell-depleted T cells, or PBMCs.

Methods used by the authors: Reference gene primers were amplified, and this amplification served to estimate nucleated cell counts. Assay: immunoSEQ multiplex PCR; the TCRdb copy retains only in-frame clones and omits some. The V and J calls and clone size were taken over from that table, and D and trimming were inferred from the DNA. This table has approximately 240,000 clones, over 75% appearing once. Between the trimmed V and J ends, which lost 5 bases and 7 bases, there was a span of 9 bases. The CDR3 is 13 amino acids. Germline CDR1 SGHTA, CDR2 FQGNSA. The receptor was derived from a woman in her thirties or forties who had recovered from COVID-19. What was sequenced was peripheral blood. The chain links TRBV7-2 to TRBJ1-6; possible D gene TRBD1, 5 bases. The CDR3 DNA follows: TGTGCCAGCAGCACAGGACGAAATTCACCCCTCCACTTT. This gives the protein CASSTGRNSPLHF.